Presented here are 15 T cell receptor beta chains from one specimen sequenced in a study of vaccination and CD4 T cells after COVID-19. Oncomine TCR Beta short-read sequencing was applied to DNA from cultured CD4+ T cells. TCRdb called the PCR reads again in MiXCR, with one record for every CDR3 protein. The sample contains some 10,000 distinct CDR3 sequences, less than 40% of which appear only once. Their antigens are not known. Treatment reported: approximately 10-day PBMC culture with coronavirus spike peptide pools or control peptides (ViraFEST assay). Sequenced sample: CD4+ T cells from blood, cultured in vitro. These receptors all come from a human donor who had recovered from COVID-19.

This chain uses TRBV2 with TRBJ1-1; no clear D. There are 14 residues in the CDR3. Germline CDR1 is SNHLY and CDR2 is FYNNEI. The germline V and J ends were trimmed by 4 bases and 0 bases, with 9 bases remaining between them. CDR3 region: CASSAGEMNTEAFF. The DNA of the CDR3 is TGTGCCAGCAGTGCTGGCGAAATGAACACTGAAGCTTTCTTT.

The chain is built from TRBV7-8 and TRBJ2-7; 10 bases align to TRBD1. There are 15 residues in the CDR3. The germline CDR1 and CDR2 sequences are SGHVS and FQNEAQ. V was clipped by 6 bases and J by 3 bases; unmatched bases: 8. CDR3 loop: CASRQMGTGVYEQYF. CDR3 DNA sequence: TGTGCCAGCAGACAAATGGGGACAGGGGTCTACGAGCAGTACTTC.

This chain uses TRBV27 with TRBJ2-2; 8 bases fit TRBD2. The V segment lost 5 bases and the J segment 7 bases; nucleotides outside the gene matches: 9. This CDR3 region has 15 residues. Germline V gives CDR1 MNHEY, CDR2 SMNVEV (reference sequence). CDR3 DNA sequence: TGTGCCAGCAGTCCTCTAGCGGGTACGGGCGGGGAGCTGTTTTTT. Its protein is CASSPLAGTGGELFF.

There are a few counts of this clonotype. This chain connects TRBV12-3 or TRBV12-4 to TRBJ1-1; no clear D. Trimming cost V 8 bases and J 4 bases, with 8 bases left between them. The CDR3 covers 11 residues. CDR3 amino acids: CASHRVTEAFF. CDR3 bases: TGTGCCAGCCACCGGGTCACTGAAGCTTTCTTT.

There are a few counts of this clonotype. The rearrangement uses TRBV19 and TRBJ1-5, with D tentatively TRBD1 (6 bases). In germline, CDR1 is LNHDA, CDR2 SQIVND (reference sequence). This CDR3 is built from 14 residues. Trimming took off 10 bases at V and 3 bases at J, with 16 bases between the two ends. The CDR3 sequence is CATRPPGDNQPQHF. CDR3 nucleotide sequence: TGTGCCACCCGGCCGCCAGGGGACAATCAGCCCCAGCATTTT.

The chain is built from TRBV7-2 and TRBJ1-1; D is undetermined. Germline-derived CDR1 and CDR2 are SGHTA and FQGNSA. CDR3 length: 16 amino acids. V was trimmed by 1 base and J by 0 bases, leaving 12 bases between them. Here the CDR3 reads CASSLDAGNLNTEAFF. The CDR3, as DNA: TGTGCCAGCAGCTTAGACGCAGGCAACCTGAACACTGAAGCTTTCTTT.

The V gene is TRBV5-6, the J gene TRBJ2-1; 9 bases fit TRBD2. V trimming: 0 bases; J trimming: 8 bases; junction bases outside the gene matches: 9. The V gene's germline CDR1 is SGHDT and CDR2 YYEEEE. This CDR3 is 16 amino acids long. As DNA, the CDR3 is TGTGCCAGCAGCTTGGGGCTTTGGCGGGAGGGCGATGAGCAGTTCTTC. Its protein product is CASSLGLWREGDEQFF.

The chain carries TRBV7-9 and TRBJ1-2; D is unclear. V was shortened by 1 base and J by 5 bases, with 5 bases between the two germline ends. Germline V gene lookup returns CDR1 SEHNR and CDR2 FQNEAQ (reference sequence). The CDR3 is 12 amino acids. The CDR3 bases are TGTGCCAGCAGCTTAGGAACATATGGCTACACCTTC. This translates into CASSLGTYGYTF.

In DNA, the CDR3 is TGTGCCAGCAGTCCACGGATAAGGGCCACTGAAGCTTTCTTT. Its protein product is CASSPRIRATEAFF. This chain joins TRBV11-3 and TRBJ1-1; D ambiguous. Germline lookup yields CDR1 SGHNT and CDR2 YENEEA. This CDR3 comprises 14 residues. The germline V and J ends were trimmed by 6 bases and 4 bases, with 15 bases remaining between them. The entire variable domain, with the rest obtained from reference TRBV11-3 and TRBJ1-1, is as follows: EAGVVQSPRYKIIEKKQPVAFWCNPISGHNTLYWYLQNLGQGPELLIRYENEEAVDDSQLPKDRFSAERLKGVDSTLKIQPAELGDSAVYLCASSPRIRATEAFFGQGTRLTVV.

The chain couples TRBV20-1 to TRBJ2-5; 7 nucleotides match TRBD1. Germline lookup yields CDR1 DFQATT and CDR2 SNEGSKA (reference sequence). Germline trimming cut 7 bases from V and 5 bases from J; bases unmatched to any gene: 10. This CDR3 has 13 amino acids. DNA for the CDR3: TGCAGTGTTGACAGGGAAGGCAGGGAGACCCAGTACTTC. This translates into CSVDREGRETQYF.

This clonotype is labeled as medium-sized (0.01 to 0.1%). The CDR3 DNA reads TGTGCCAGCAGGACCACCGGGATCAATCAGCCCCAGCATTTT. Amino acid sequence: CASRTTGINQPQHF. V gene TRBV2 combines with J gene TRBJ1-5; the D is unclear. Trimming removed 6 bases from V and 3 bases from J, with 12 bases in between. This CDR3 spans 14 amino acids. The germline V gene encodes CDR1 SNHLY and CDR2 FYNNEI.

A few counts support this clonotype. The chain carries TRBV5-1 and TRBJ2-5; D not certain. The CDR3 extends over 13 amino acids. V was clipped by 1 base and J by 2 bases, with 6 bases between them. The germline V gene encodes CDR1 SGHRS and CDR2 YFSETQ. CDR3 coding DNA: TGCGCCAGCAGCTTGCTAGGGCAAGAGACCCAGTACTTC. Its protein product is CASSLLGQETQYF.

This chain joins TRBV15 and TRBJ2-7, with 7 bases matching TRBD1. The ends lost 0 bases at V and 5 bases at J; junction bases unmatched: 7. Per germline, CDR1 LNHNV and CDR2 YYDKDF (reference sequence). CDR3 length: 15 residues. The CDR3 region is CATSREDRANNEQYF. In DNA form, the CDR3 reads TGTGCCACCAGCAGAGAAGACAGGGCCAACAACGAGCAGTACTTC.

The V gene is TRBV6-1, the J gene TRBJ1-1; maybe TRBD1 (5 bases). CDR3 length: 16 residues. The V end lost 5 bases, the J end lost 1 base, and 17 bases lay between the germline ends. Per the germline V gene, CDR1 is MNHNS and CDR2 is SASEGT. Written as DNA, the CDR3 is TGTGCCAGCAGTCGCGCGACCAGGACAAGGAACACTGAAGCTTTCTTT. As protein: CASSRATRTRNTEAFF.

This chain connects TRBV2 to TRBJ2-1; D unclear. Trimming shortened V by 5 bases and J by 8 bases, and 19 bases separated the two germline ends. The CDR3 has 15 amino acids. Germline V gives CDR1 SNHLY, CDR2 FYNNEI. The CDR3 nucleotides read TGTGCCAGCAGTAGTTGGGCCCCCTCGATAGATGAGCAGTTCTTC. It translates to CASSSWAPSIDEQFF. Complete variable domain (other parts from reference TRBV2 and TRBJ2-1): EPEVTQTPSHQVTQMGQEVILRCVPISNHLYFYWYRQILGQKVEFLVSFYNNEISEKSEIFDDQFSVERPDGSNFTLKIRSTKLEDSAMYFCASSSWAPSIDEQFFGPGTRLTVL.